The rows below give T cell receptor beta chains drawn from one sample of a study of control samples from healthy donors and cancer patients. TCRdb's table, derived via immunoSEQ multiplex PCR, lists solely in-frame clones and lacks some. Of approximately 84,000 clones in the sample, 91% were seen once. The sample taken for sequencing was blood. The receptors originated from a man younger than 40 in good health. The CDR3 runs from the conserved cysteine through the conserved F or W. The D gene is left open where the match is weak. Expanded clones are given a class, and other clones once, few, many or no size at all.

D gene: TRBD2; V gene: TRBV10-3; J gene: TRBJ2-1; clone size: -; CDR3 DNA: TGTGCCATCAGTGAGCCTACTAGCGGGAGGGCGAGTGAGCAGTTCTTC; CDR3 protein: CAISEPTSGRASEQFF
D gene: TRBD1; V gene: TRBV13; J gene: TRBJ1-2; clone size: -; CDR3 DNA: TGTGCCAGCAGCTTAGGCAAGGGGGCCGCAAGCCCTAACTATGGCTACACCTTC; CDR3 protein: CASSLGKGAASPNYGYTF
D gene: TRBD1; V gene: TRBV18; J gene: TRBJ2-7; clone size: once; CDR3 DNA: TGTGCCAGCTCACCCGGACAGGGGGCCGTATACGAGCAGTACTTC; CDR3 protein: CASSPGQGAVYEQYF
D gene: TRBD1; V gene: TRBV7-9; J gene: TRBJ1-1; clone size: -; CDR3 DNA: TGTGCCAGCACCAGACAGGGGGGTGATCTTACTGAAGCTTTCTTT; CDR3 protein: CASTRQGGDLTEAFF
D gene: -; V gene: TRBV2; J gene: TRBJ1-5; clone size: -; CDR3 DNA: TGTGCCAGCAGTGAAGACGATGGGTTGGCGCAGCCCCAGCATTTT; CDR3 protein: CASSEDDGLAQPQHF
D gene: TRBD1; V gene: TRBV19; J gene: TRBJ2-7; clone size: -; CDR3 DNA: TGTGCCAGTAGGGCCCAGGGGGCATCCTACGAGCAGTACTTC; CDR3 protein: CASRAQGASYEQYF
D gene: TRBD2; V gene: TRBV7-3; J gene: TRBJ2-7; clone size: -; CDR3 DNA: TGTGCCAGCAGCTTATTCCCAAGGGATGCCAGGGAGGGTTCGGGGGCCTACGAGCAGTACTTC; CDR3 protein: CASSLFPRDAREGSGAYEQYF
D gene: -; V gene: TRBV9; J gene: TRBJ2-2; clone size: few; CDR3 DNA: TGTGCCAGCAGCGGGGACTTCTACACCGGGGAGCTGTTTTTT; CDR3 protein: CASSGDFYTGELFF
D gene: -; V gene: TRBV6-5; J gene: TRBJ2-7; clone size: -; CDR3 DNA: TGTGCCAGCAGCCGAGCGATGACAGGTCTTTACGAGCAGTACTTC; CDR3 protein: CASSRAMTGLYEQYF
D gene: -; V gene: TRBV2; J gene: TRBJ1-1; clone size: -; CDR3 DNA: TGTGCCAGCAGTGAAAGGAGGGGGAACACTGAAGCTTTCTTT; CDR3 protein: CASSERRGNTEAFF
D gene: -; V gene: TRBV5-6; J gene: TRBJ2-5; clone size: -; CDR3 DNA: TGTGCCAGCAGCCCACTCCAAGGGACCCAGTACTTC; CDR3 protein: CASSPLQGTQYF
D gene: -; V gene: TRBV18; J gene: TRBJ2-7; clone size: -; CDR3 DNA: TGTGCCAGCTCACGTACAGCCTACCCTTACGAGCAGTACTTC; CDR3 protein: CASSRTAYPYEQYF
D gene: -; V gene: TRBV18; J gene: TRBJ1-1; clone size: -; CDR3 DNA: TGTGCCAGCTCACCCCCCCTAACGTTGGGCGGCACTGAAGCTTTCTTT; CDR3 protein: CASSPPLTLGGTEAFF
D gene: TRBD2; V gene: TRBV9; J gene: TRBJ2-1; clone size: -; CDR3 DNA: TGTGCCAGCAGCGTAGAGGGGAGGGGATACAATGAGCAGTTCTTC; CDR3 protein: CASSVEGRGYNEQFF
D gene: -; V gene: TRBV7-9; J gene: TRBJ2-1; clone size: -; CDR3 DNA: TGTGCCAGCAGCCTGGGTATTACAGGGTTTTACTACAATGAGCAGTTCTTC; CDR3 protein: CASSLGITGFYYNEQFF
D gene: TRBD2; V gene: TRBV7-3; J gene: TRBJ2-5; clone size: once; CDR3 DNA: TGTGCCAGCAGCAACGGGAGGGCCGGTGAGACCCAGTACTTC; CDR3 protein: CASSNGRAGETQYF
D gene: TRBD2; V gene: TRBV4-1; J gene: TRBJ2-1; clone size: -; CDR3 DNA: TGCGCCAGCAGCCGAGAACCTAGCGGGAGTCGTTCGGACAATGAGCAGTTCTTC; CDR3 protein: CASSREPSGSRSDNEQFF
D gene: -; V gene: TRBV7-9; J gene: TRBJ1-3; clone size: -; CDR3 DNA: TGTGCCAGCAGCTTACCCGTCTCTGGAAACACCATATATTTT; CDR3 protein: CASSLPVSGNTIYF
D gene: -; V gene: TRBV19; J gene: TRBJ2-7; clone size: -; CDR3 DNA: TGTGCCAGTAGTACCCGAGGGGGAAGGCCCTACGAGCAGTACTTC; CDR3 protein: CASSTRGGRPYEQYF
D gene: -; V gene: TRBV24-1; J gene: TRBJ2-5; clone size: -; CDR3 DNA: TGTGCCACCAGTGAGCAAGACCAAGAGACCCAGTACTTC; CDR3 protein: CATSEQDQETQYF
D gene: TRBD1; V gene: TRBV5-6; J gene: TRBJ2-7; clone size: once; CDR3 DNA: TGTGCCAGCAGCTTGGAGGGACAGGCGCCCTACGAGCAGTACTTC; CDR3 protein: CASSLEGQAPYEQYF
D gene: TRBD2; V gene: TRBV5-1; J gene: TRBJ2-1; clone size: -; CDR3 DNA: TGCGCCAGCAGCTGGGCGATGATTAGCGGGGCTTACAATGAGCAGTTCTTC; CDR3 protein: CASSWAMISGAYNEQFF
D gene: -; V gene: TRBV6-5; J gene: TRBJ1-2; clone size: -; CDR3 DNA: TGTGCCAGCAGCCAGGGGAATGATGGCTACACCTTC; CDR3 protein: CASSQGNDGYTF
D gene: TRBD1; V gene: TRBV6-5; J gene: TRBJ1-2; clone size: -; CDR3 DNA: TGTGCCAGCAGTTACTCGCGGACAGGGGCTGGCTACACCTTC; CDR3 protein: CASSYSRTGAGYTF
D gene: -; V gene: TRBV18; J gene: TRBJ1-1; clone size: few; CDR3 DNA: TGTGCCAGCTCGCCGGAGAGAACTGAAGCTTTCTTT; CDR3 protein: CASSPERTEAFF
D gene: TRBD1; V gene: TRBV7-3; J gene: TRBJ1-5; clone size: -; CDR3 DNA: TGTGCCAGCAGTCAGGGGGCAAGGCAGCCCCAGCATTTT; CDR3 protein: CASSQGARQPQHF
D gene: -; V gene: TRBV19; J gene: TRBJ1-2; clone size: many; CDR3 DNA: TGTGCCAGTAGTGGTGGTGGCTACACCTTC; CDR3 protein: CASSGGGYTF
D gene: -; V gene: TRBV3-1/TRBV3-2; J gene: TRBJ1-6; clone size: once; CDR3 DNA: TGTGCCAGCAGCCAAGATCAGGGGTCCAATTCACCCCTCCACTTT; CDR3 protein: CASSQDQGSNSPLHF
D gene: -; V gene: TRBV9; J gene: TRBJ1-1; clone size: once; CDR3 DNA: TGTGCCAGCAGCCCCGGGGCAGGGAGCACTGAAGCTTTCTTT; CDR3 protein: CASSPGAGSTEAFF
D gene: -; V gene: TRBV7-2; J gene: TRBJ1-5; clone size: -; CDR3 DNA: TGTGCCAGCAGCGGTATCTCTGGGGGCAATCAGCCCCAGCATTTT; CDR3 protein: CASSGISGGNQPQHF
D gene: -; V gene: TRBV9; J gene: TRBJ1-3; clone size: -; CDR3 DNA: TGTGCCAGCAGCTTCAGCGAAGGAAAACTCTCTGGAAACACCATATATTTT; CDR3 protein: CASSFSEGKLSGNTIYF
D gene: -; V gene: TRBV6-4; J gene: TRBJ1-1; clone size: -; CDR3 DNA: TGTGCCAGCAGAAAGGGGGAGAACACTGAAGCTTTCTTT; CDR3 protein: CASRKGENTEAFF
D gene: -; V gene: TRBV27; J gene: TRBJ2-1; clone size: -; CDR3 DNA: TGTGCCAGCAGACAAGCAGGGCCTTGGGACAATGAGCAGTTCTTC; CDR3 protein: CASRQAGPWDNEQFF
D gene: TRBD1; V gene: TRBV15; J gene: TRBJ2-5; clone size: -; CDR3 DNA: TGTGCCACCTCAGGACAGGGACGGGAGACCCAGTACTTC; CDR3 protein: CATSGQGRETQYF
D gene: -; V gene: TRBV18; J gene: TRBJ1-5; clone size: -; CDR3 DNA: TGTGCCAGCTCACCAATCGAGGGAACGGGCAATCAGCCCCAGCATTTT; CDR3 protein: CASSPIEGTGNQPQHF
D gene: TRBD2; V gene: TRBV7-2; J gene: TRBJ2-7; clone size: once; CDR3 DNA: TGTGCCAGCAGCTTAAAGCGGGGGAGCTCCTACGAGCAGTACTTC; CDR3 protein: CASSLKRGSSYEQYF
D gene: -; V gene: TRBV20-1; J gene: TRBJ1-2; clone size: -; CDR3 DNA: TGCAGTGCTAGAGTCAGGGTTGGCTACACCTTC; CDR3 protein: CSARVRVGYTF
D gene: TRBD2; V gene: TRBV5-1; J gene: TRBJ2-7; clone size: once; CDR3 DNA: TGCGCCAGCAGCTTGAAACCCGGGACTAGCGACATCTACGAGCAGTACTTC; CDR3 protein: CASSLKPGTSDIYEQYF
D gene: -; V gene: TRBV2; J gene: TRBJ1-1; clone size: -; CDR3 DNA: TGTGCCAGCAAGGGGACTGCACTCCTCAACACTGAAGCTTTCTTT; CDR3 protein: CASKGTALLNTEAFF
D gene: -; V gene: TRBV29-1; J gene: TRBJ2-7; clone size: -; CDR3 DNA: TGCAGCGCTACGACTACAGGACCGGGAGAGCAGTACTTC; CDR3 protein: CSATTTGPGEQYF